This T cell receptor (beta chain) derives from a study of neoadjuvant anti-PD-1 for oral cavity cancer (dated by TCRdb to about 2021). Regarding the research as a whole: Before undergoing curative-intent surgical resection, most patients got three to four biweekly nivolumab doses at 3 mg/kg. Patients who did not progress were given a fourth nivolumab dose at about day 43 and had definitive surgical resection on days 50-56. Patients with complete response, partial response or stable disease by RECIST 1.1 were defined as responders, whereas patients with progression were defined as non-responders. The parent correlative cohort had 12 to 13 patients and a response rate of roughly 34%. Points the paper makes about the study in general: A higher pretreatment blood Treg/Th17 ratio correlated with both higher pretreatment blood TCRbeta clonality and lower post-treatment tumor TCRbeta clonality. The TCR analyses had only a few patients in each response group, and the authors called for validation in larger cohorts. After neoadjuvant nivolumab, significantly higher T cell clonality (Gini index) was found within PBMCs in non-responders than in responders.

V gives up 4 bases and J gives up 12 bases, and the segment between their germline ends measures 24 bases. Via the germline V gene, CDR1 is MNHNS and CDR2 SASEGT. Taken from cysteine to phenylalanine, the CDR3 has 15 residues. Solely the CDR3 DNA is kept, with 45 bases framed from the first base. Of note for this clone: Its antigen is unknown. No base-level quality is on record; no much larger clone is a single base apart.

For deep sequencing, PBMC libraries mostly used around 500 ng of input genomic DNA, with six replicates for each sample. TCRbeta libraries were prepared with the immunoSEQ hsTCRbeta kit according to the manufacturer's instructions. Sequencing of the completed libraries took place using an Illumina NovaSeq 6000 S4 flow cell after they had been pooled to approximately 3.3 nM. In the paper's pipeline: Raw data preprocessing and quality control were performed with the immunoSEQ Analyzer. The analysis was restricted to productive rearrangements, with each unique CDR3 amino acid sequence defining a clonotype. Repertoire clonality was estimated as the Gini-Simpson index, which was calculated using the R package tcR. Student's t test was used to compare Gini indices, while Pearson correlation assessed associations with tumor size change. This immuneACCESS table, as held by TCRdb, lists in-frame sequences with V and J called but not all clones. Of the missing ones, under half trace to an unresolved V gene in checked studies; the others have no known cause. D and trimming come from the DNA, and the V and J calls and clone size come from that table. In all, the sample holds 15,000 to 20,000 clones, and about two thirds of those were seen once. The ten largest clonotypes hold more than 2.5% of the sample.

Taken with the paper, the label for time point translates to: before neoadjuvant nivolumab. Patients were newly diagnosed with stage II-IVA oral cavity squamous cell carcinoma and had received no prior systemic or radiation treatment. The cohort was made up of patients with locally advanced, HPV-negative oral cavity squamous cell carcinoma. No culture maintenance or expansion was done, as the peripheral blood mononuclear cells went straight to analysis. Samples came from a longitudinal correlative study of a single-arm phase II trial of neoadjuvant nivolumab in oral cavity squamous cell carcinoma. Subject-matched pre- and post-treatment PBMCs and tumors from three responders and three non-responders were subjected to genomic DNA-based TCRbeta sequencing. Peripheral blood mononuclear cells were collected before nivolumab treatment and were collected again after treatment, at the time of surgery. The Maxwell RSC DNA from Cells kit was used to isolate genomic DNA from PBMCs.

The starting material was PBMCs, obtained before nivolumab (anti-PD-1) treatment. The TCR originated in a person aged 35-79 years with oral cavity squamous cell carcinoma. This receptor chain uses TRBV6-1 and TRBJ1-1; the D gene cannot be named for sure. The DNA sequence reads TGTGCCAGCAGTGCCACGACCGGGAGCCCTCCGGGGACTTTCTTT. This is translated as CASSATTGSPPGTFF.